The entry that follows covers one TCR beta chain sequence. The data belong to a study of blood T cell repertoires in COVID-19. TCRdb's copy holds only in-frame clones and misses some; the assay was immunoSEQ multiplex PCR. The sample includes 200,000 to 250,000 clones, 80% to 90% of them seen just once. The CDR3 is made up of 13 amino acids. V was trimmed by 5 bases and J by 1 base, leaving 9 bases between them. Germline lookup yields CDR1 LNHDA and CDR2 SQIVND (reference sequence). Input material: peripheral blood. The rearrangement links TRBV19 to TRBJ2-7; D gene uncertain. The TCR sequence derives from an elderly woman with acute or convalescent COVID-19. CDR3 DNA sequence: TGTGCCAGTAGTGGTAGCCTTTCCTACGAGCAGTACTTC. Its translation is CASSGSLSYEQYF.